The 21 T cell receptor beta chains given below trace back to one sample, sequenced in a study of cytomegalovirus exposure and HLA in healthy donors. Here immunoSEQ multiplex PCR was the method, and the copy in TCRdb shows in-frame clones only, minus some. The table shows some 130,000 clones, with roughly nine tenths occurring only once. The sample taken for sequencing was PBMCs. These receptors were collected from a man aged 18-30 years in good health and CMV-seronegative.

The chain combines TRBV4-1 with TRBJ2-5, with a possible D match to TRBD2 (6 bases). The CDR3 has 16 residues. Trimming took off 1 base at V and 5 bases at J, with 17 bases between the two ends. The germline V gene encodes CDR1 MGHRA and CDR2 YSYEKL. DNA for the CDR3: TGCGCCAGCAGCCAAGGGGGACTGACGGCAGGGGAGACCCAGTACTTC. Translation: CASSQGGLTAGETQYF.

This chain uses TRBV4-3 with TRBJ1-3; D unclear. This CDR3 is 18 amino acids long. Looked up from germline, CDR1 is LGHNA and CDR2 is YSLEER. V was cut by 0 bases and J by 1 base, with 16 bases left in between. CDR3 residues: CASSQEPTQWESGNTIYF. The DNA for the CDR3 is TGCGCCAGCAGCCAAGAACCGACCCAATGGGAGTCTGGAAACACCATATATTTT.

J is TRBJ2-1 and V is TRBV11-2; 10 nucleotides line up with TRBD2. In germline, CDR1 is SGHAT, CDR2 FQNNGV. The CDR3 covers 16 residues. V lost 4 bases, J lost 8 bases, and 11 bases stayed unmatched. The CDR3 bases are TGTGCCAGCAGCTCGGGCTTAGCGGGGGGTACGGATGAGCAGTTCTTC. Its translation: CASSSGLAGGTDEQFF.

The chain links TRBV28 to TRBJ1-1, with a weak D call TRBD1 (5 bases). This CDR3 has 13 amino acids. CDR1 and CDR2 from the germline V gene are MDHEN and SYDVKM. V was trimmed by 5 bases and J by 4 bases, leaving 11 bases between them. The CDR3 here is CASSTVGGTEAFF. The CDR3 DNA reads TGTGCCAGCAGTACCGTGGGGGGCACTGAAGCTTTCTTT.

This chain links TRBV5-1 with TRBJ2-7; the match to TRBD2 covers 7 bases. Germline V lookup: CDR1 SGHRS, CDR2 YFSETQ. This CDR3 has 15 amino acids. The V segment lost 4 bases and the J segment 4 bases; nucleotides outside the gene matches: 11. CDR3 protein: CASSPGAGIRYEQYF. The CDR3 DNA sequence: TGCGCCAGCAGCCCCGGAGCGGGGATTAGGTACGAGCAGTACTTC.

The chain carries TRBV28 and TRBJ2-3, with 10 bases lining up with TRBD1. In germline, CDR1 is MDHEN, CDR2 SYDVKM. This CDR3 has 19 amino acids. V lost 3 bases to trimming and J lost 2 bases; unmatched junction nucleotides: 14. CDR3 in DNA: TGTGCCAGCAGTTTCCCCTGGGACAGGGGATTAGAGGACACAGATACGCAGTATTTT. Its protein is CASSFPWDRGLEDTDTQYF.

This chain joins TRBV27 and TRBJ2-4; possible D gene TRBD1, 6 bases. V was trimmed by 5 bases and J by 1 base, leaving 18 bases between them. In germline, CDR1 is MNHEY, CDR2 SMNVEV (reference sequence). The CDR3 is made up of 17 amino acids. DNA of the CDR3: TGTGCCAGCAGTCTTAAAAGACAGGATCTGGCCAAAAACATTCAGTACTTC. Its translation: CASSLKRQDLAKNIQYF.

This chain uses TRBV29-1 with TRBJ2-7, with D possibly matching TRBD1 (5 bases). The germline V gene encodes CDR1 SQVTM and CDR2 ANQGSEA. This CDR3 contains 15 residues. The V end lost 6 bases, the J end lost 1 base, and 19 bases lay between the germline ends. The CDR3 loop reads CSVLLRREGSYEQYF. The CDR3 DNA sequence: TGCAGCGTCCTACTACGCAGGGAAGGGTCCTACGAGCAGTACTTC.

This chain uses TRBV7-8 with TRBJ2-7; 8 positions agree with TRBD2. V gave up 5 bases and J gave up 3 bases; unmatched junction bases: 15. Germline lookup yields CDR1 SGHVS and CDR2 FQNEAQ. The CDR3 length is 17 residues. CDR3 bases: TGTGCCAGCAGCCCGTACAGTGTAGGAGCGGGAGACTACGAGCAGTACTTC. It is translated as CASSPYSVGAGDYEQYF.

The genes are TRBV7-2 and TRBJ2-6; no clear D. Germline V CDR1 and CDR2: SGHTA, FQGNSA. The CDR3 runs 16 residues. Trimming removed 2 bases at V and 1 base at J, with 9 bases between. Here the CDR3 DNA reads TGTGCCAGCAGCTTAAACGAGATATCTGGGGCCAACGTCCTGACTTTC. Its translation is CASSLNEISGANVLTF. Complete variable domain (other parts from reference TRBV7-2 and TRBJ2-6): GAGVSQSPSNKVTEKGKDVELRCDPISGHTALYWYRQSLGQGLEFLIYFQGNSAPDKSGLPSDRFSAERTGGSVSTLTIQRTQQEDSAVYLCASSLNEISGANVLTFGAGSRLTVL.

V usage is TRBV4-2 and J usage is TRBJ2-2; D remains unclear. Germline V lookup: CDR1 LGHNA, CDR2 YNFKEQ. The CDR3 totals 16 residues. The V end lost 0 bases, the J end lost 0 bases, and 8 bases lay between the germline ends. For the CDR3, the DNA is TGTGCCAGCAGCCAAGAGGCCCCCCCGAACACCGGGGAGCTGTTTTTT. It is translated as CASSQEAPPNTGELFF.

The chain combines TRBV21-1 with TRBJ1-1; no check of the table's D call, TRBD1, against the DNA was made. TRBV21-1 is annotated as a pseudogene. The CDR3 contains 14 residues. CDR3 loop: CASRLRGRSTEAFF. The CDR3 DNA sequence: TGTGCCAGCAGGCTCAGGGGGAGGTCCACTGAAGCTTTCTTT.

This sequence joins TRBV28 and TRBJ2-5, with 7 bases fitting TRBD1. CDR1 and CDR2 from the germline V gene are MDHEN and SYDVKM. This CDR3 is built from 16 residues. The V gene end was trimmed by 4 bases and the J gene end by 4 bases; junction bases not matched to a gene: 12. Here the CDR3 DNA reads TGTGCCAGCAGTTCAATCCTTAGAGGGGGCCTAGAGACCCAGTACTTC. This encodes CASSSILRGGLETQYF. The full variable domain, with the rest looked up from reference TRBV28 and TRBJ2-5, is DVKVTQSSRYLVKRTGEKVFLECVQDMDHENMFWYRQDPGLGLRLIYFSYDVKMKEKGDIPEGYSVSREKKERFSLILESASTNQTSMYLCASSSILRGGLETQYFGPGTRLLVL.

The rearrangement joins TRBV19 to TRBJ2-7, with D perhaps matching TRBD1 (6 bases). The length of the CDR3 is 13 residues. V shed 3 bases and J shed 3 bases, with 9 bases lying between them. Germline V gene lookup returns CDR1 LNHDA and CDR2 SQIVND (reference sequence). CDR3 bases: TGTGCCAGTAGTATTGGACAGCTCTACGAGCAGTACTTC. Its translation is CASSIGQLYEQYF.

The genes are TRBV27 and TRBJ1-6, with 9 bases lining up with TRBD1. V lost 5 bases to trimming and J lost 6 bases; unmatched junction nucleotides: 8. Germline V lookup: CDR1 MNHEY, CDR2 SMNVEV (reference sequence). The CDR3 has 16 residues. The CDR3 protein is CASSPYGTGINSPLHF. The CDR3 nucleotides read TGTGCCAGCAGTCCCTACGGGACAGGGATTAATTCACCCCTCCACTTT.

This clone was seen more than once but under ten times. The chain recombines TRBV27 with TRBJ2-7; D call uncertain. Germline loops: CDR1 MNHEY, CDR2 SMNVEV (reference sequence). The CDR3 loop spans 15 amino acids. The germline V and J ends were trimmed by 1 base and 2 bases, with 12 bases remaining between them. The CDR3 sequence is CASSLLAASAYEQYF. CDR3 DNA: TGTGCCAGCAGTTTATTGGCGGCCAGCGCCTACGAGCAGTACTTC.

CDR3 coding DNA: TGCGCCAGCAGTGAGTCGGGAGACGCAGTGGAGCAGTACTTC. Amino acids: CASSESGDAVEQYF. The chain links TRBV10-1 to TRBJ2-7, with D possibly TRBD2 on 5 matching bases. V lost 0 bases, J lost 7 bases, and 13 bases lay in between. Germline V gene lookup returns CDR1 WNHNN and CDR2 SYGVQD (reference sequence). The CDR3 is 14 residues long.

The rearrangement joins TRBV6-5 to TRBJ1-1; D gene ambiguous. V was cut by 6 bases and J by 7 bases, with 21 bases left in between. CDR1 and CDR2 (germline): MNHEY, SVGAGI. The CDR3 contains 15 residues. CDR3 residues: CASSPISGGKGEAFF. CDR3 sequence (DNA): TGTGCCAGCAGCCCCATCTCGGGAGGGAAGGGTGAAGCTTTCTTT.

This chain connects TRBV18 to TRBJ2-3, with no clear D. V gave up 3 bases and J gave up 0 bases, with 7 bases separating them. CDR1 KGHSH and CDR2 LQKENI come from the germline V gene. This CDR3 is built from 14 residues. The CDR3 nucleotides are TGTGCCAGCTCACCCCGAGAAAGCACAGATACGCAGTATTTT. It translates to CASSPRESTDTQYF.

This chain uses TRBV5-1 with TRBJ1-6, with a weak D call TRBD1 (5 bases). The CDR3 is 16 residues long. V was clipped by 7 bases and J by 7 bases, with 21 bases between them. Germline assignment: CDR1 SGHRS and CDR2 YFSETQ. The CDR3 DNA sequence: TGCGCCAGCGCCGAAGGATGGGGGACTGGGAATTCACCCCTCCACTTT. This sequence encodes CASAEGWGTGNSPLHF.

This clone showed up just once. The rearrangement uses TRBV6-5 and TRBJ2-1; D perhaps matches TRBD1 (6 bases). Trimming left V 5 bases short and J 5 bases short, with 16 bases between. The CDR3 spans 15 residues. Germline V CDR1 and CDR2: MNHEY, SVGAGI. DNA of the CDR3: TGTGCCAGCAGTCGAACCAGGGGTAGGGACAATGAGCAGTTCTTC. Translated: CASSRTRGRDNEQFF.